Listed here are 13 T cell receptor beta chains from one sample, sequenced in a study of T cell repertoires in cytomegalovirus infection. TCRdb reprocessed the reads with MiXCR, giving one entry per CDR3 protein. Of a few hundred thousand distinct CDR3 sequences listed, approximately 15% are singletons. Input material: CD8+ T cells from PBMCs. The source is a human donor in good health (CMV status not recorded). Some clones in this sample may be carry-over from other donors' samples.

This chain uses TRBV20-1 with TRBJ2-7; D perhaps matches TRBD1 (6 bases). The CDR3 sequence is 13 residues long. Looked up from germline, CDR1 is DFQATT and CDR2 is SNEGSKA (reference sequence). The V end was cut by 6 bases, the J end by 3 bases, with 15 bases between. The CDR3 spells CSAAAWGLYEQYF. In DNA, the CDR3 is TGCAGTGCCGCCGCGTGGGGGCTCTACGAGCAGTACTTC.

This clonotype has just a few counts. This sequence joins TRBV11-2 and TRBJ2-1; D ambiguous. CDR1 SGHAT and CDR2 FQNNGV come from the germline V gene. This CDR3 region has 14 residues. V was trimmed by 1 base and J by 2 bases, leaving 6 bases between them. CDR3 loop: CASSLAQAYNEQFF. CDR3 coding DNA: TGTGCCAGCAGCTTAGCCCAGGCCTACAATGAGCAGTTCTTC.

CDR3 residues: CASSLVQGTGSYEQYF. The CDR3, as DNA: TGTGCCAGCAGTTTGGTTCAGGGGACAGGGTCCTACGAGCAGTACTTC. The chain has TRBV6-5 and TRBJ2-7; TRBD1 matches 9 bases. The CDR3 sequence is 16 residues long. The V and J ends lost 4 bases and 1 base, in that order; junction bases with no gene match: 8. The V gene's germline CDR1 is MNHEY and CDR2 SVGAGI.

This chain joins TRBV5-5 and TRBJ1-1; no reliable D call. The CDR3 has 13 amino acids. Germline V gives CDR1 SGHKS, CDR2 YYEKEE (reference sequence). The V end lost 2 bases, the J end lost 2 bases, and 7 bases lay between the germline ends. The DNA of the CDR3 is TGTGCCAGCAGCTTAGGCAGTAACACTGAAGCTTTCTTT. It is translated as CASSLGSNTEAFF.

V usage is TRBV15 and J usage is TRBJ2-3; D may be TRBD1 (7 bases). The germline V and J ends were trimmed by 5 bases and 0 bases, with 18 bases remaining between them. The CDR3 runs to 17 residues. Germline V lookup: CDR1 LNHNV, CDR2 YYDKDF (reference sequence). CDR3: CATSQPTQGTSTDTQYF. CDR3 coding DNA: TGTGCCACCAGCCAACCCACACAGGGGACTAGCACAGATACGCAGTATTTT. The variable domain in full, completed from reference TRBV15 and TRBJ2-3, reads DAMVIQNPRYQVTQFGKPVTLSCSQTLNHNVMYWYQQKSSQAPKLLFHYYDKDFNNEADTPDNFQSRRPNTSFCFLDIRSPGLGDTAMYLCATSQPTQGTSTDTQYFGPGTRLTVL.

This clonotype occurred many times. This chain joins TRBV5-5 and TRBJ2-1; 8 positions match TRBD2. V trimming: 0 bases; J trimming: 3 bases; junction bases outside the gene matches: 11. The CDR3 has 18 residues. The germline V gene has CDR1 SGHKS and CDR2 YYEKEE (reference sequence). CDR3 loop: CASSLALIERGLYNEQFF. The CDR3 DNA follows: TGTGCCAGCAGCTTGGCCTTGATCGAGCGGGGGCTCTACAATGAGCAGTTCTTC.

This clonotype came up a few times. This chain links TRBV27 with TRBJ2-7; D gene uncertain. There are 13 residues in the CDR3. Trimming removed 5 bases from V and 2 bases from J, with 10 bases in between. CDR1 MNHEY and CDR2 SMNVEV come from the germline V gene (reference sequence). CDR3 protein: CASSPPSPYEQYF. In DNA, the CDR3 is TGTGCCAGCAGTCCCCCCTCGCCCTACGAGCAGTACTTC.

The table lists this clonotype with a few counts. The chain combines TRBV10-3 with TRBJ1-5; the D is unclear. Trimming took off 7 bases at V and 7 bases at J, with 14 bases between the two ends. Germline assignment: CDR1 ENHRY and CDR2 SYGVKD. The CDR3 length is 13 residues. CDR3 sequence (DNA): TGTGCCATCACCGAGGAGGCGGGACAGCCCCAGCATTTT. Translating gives CAITEEAGQPQHF.

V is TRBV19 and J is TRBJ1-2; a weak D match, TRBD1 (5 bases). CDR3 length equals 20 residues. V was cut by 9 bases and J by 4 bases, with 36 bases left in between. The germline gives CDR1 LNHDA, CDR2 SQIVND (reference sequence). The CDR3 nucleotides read TGTGCCAGCGCGGGTTCGTCGGTCAGGTCAGGGAAGTTGGTTGTCTATGGCTACACCTTC. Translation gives CASAGSSVRSGKLVVYGYTF.

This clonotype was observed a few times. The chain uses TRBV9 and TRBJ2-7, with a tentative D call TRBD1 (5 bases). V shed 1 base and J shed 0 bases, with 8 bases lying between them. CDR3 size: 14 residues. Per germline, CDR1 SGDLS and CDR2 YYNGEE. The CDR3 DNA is TGTGCCAGCAGCGTACGACAGAGCTCCTACGAGCAGTACTTC. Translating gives CASSVRQSSYEQYF.

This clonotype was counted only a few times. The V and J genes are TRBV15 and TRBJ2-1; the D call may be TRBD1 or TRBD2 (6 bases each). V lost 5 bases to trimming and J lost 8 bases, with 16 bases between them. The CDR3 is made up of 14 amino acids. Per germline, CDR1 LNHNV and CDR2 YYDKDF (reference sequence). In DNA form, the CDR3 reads TGTGCCACCAGCCGATCCCTCGGGGGCGATGAGCAGTTCTTC. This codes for CATSRSLGGDEQFF. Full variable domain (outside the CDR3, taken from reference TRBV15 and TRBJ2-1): DAMVIQNPRYQVTQFGKPVTLSCSQTLNHNVMYWYQQKSSQAPKLLFHYYDKDFNNEADTPDNFQSRRPNTSFCFLDIRSPGLGDTAMYLCATSRSLGGDEQFFGPGTRLTVL.

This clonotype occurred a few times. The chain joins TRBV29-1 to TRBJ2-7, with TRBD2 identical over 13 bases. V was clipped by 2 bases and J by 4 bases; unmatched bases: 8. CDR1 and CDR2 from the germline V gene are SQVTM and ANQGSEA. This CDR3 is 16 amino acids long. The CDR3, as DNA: TGCAGCGTTGAATCCCGGACTAGCGGGGGAACGTACGAGCAGTACTTC. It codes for CSVESRTSGGTYEQYF.

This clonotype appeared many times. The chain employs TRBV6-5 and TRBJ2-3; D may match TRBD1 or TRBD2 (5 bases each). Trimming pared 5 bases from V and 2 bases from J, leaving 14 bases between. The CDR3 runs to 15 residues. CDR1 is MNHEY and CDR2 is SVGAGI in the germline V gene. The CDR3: CASSTRSGPTDTQYF. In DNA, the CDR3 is TGTGCCAGCAGTACCCGTTCGGGGCCCACAGATACGCAGTATTTT.